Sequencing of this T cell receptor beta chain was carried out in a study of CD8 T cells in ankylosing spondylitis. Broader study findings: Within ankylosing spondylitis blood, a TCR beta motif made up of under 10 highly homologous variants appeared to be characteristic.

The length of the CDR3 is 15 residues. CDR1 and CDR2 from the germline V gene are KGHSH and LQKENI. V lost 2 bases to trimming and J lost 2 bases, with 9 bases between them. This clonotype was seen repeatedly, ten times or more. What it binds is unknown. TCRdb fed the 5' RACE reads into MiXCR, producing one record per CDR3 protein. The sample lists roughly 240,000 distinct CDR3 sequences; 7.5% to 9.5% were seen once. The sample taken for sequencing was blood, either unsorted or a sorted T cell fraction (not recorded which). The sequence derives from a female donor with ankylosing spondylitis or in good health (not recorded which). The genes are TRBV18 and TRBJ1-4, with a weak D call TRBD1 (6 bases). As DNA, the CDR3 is TGTGCCAGCTCACCAATAAGGGGGACTAATGAAAAACTGTTTTTT. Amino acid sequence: CASSPIRGTNEKLFF.